Below are 27 T cell receptor beta chains sequenced from a single sample in a study of T cell repertoires in cytomegalovirus infection. One entry per CDR3 protein results from TCRdb running MiXCR on the reads. The sample has around 310,000 distinct CDR3 sequences; about a sixth are singletons. Sequencing used PBMCs. The receptors stem from a human donor in good health (CMV status not recorded). Some clones in this sample may be carry-over from other donors' samples.

The chain has TRBV28 and TRBJ2-3; D ambiguous. The ends were cut back, 7 bases at V and 0 bases at J, with 14 bases in the middle. The V gene's germline CDR1 is MDHEN and CDR2 SYDVKM. This CDR3 is built from 15 residues. CDR3 nucleotide sequence: TGTGCCAGCACGAAACGGATTTCTAGCACAGATACGCAGTATTTT. Protein sequence: CASTKRISSTDTQYF.

This clonotype showed up many times. The chain recombines TRBV6-1 with TRBJ2-2; D possibly corresponds to TRBD1 (6 bases). The CDR3 extends over 13 amino acids. With 6 bases removed from V and 4 bases from J, the gap between germline ends came to 9 bases. Germline assignment: CDR1 MNHNS and CDR2 SASEGT. The chain's CDR3 is CASSEDSTGELFF. The CDR3 region has the DNA TGTGCCAGCAGCGAGGACAGCACCGGGGAGCTGTTTTTT.

The chain uses TRBV20-1 and TRBJ2-5, with D unclear. The ends were cut back, 5 bases at V and 0 bases at J, with 13 bases in the middle. This CDR3 has 14 residues. In germline, CDR1 is DFQATT, CDR2 SNEGSKA (reference sequence). The CDR3 sequence is CSAPAGRNQETQYF. In DNA form, the CDR3 reads TGCAGTGCTCCAGCAGGACGGAACCAAGAGACCCAGTACTTC.

In its sample, this clonotype was seen a few times. The chain joins TRBV6-6 to TRBJ2-7; D is ambiguous. Between the trimmed V and J ends, which lost 6 bases and 5 bases, there was a span of 20 bases. Germline loops: CDR1 MNHNY, CDR2 SVGAGI (reference sequence). The CDR3 is made up of 15 amino acids. CDR3 in DNA: TGTGCCAGCAGCCACCAACAGAGACGCCGCAACGAGCAGTACTTC. As protein: CASSHQQRRRNEQYF.

There are many counts of this clonotype. For the CDR3, the DNA is TGTGCCGCCATCACGGGGGGCTCCTACAATGAGCAGTTCTTC. The encoded protein is CAAITGGSYNEQFF. The V call is TRBV7-2, the J call TRBJ2-1; 7 nucleotides line up with TRBD2. Per the germline V gene, CDR1 is SGHTA and CDR2 is FQGNSA. J gave up 0 bases and V 11 bases, and 7 bases lay outside the gene matches. This CDR3 has 14 residues.

This clonotype was observed a few times. For the CDR3, the DNA is TGTGCCAGCAGCTTCTTGAACCCCACACTGGTGTCGGATGAAAAACTGTTTTTT. Translated, it gives CASSFLNPTLVSDEKLFF. This chain connects TRBV5-8 to TRBJ1-4; D is uncertain. The CDR3 contains 18 residues. Germline CDR1 and CDR2: SGHTS and YDEGEE. V lost 2 bases and J 6 bases, leaving 23 bases between the germline ends.

This chain joins TRBV29-1 and TRBJ1-3; TRBD1 agrees at 7 bases. This CDR3 spans 15 amino acids. The germline V gene encodes CDR1 SQVTM and CDR2 ANQGSEA. Trimming at V came to 6 bases and at J to 0 bases, leaving 8 bases not matched to a gene. The CDR3 nucleotides are TGCAGCGTCGGGACAGACGCCTCCTCTGGAAACACCATATATTTT. This encodes CSVGTDASSGNTIYF.

This clonotype was detected only a few times. The V call is TRBV5-4, the J call TRBJ2-5; a possible D gene is TRBD1 (6 bases). Trimming removed 0 bases at V and 5 bases at J, with 11 bases between. Germline V lookup: CDR1 SGHNT, CDR2 YYREEE (reference sequence). The CDR3 sequence is 14 residues long. Here the CDR3 reads CASSLEQGRETQYF. CDR3 nucleotides: TGTGCCAGCAGCTTGGAACAGGGTAGGGAGACCCAGTACTTC.

The table lists this clonotype with many counts. This rearrangement joins TRBV7-2 to TRBJ1-1, with a weak D call TRBD1 (5 bases). From germline, CDR1 is SGHTA and CDR2 FQGNSA. There are 15 residues in the CDR3. Trimming removed 1 base from V and 4 bases from J, with 13 bases in between. The CDR3 loop reads CASSLEQGLSTEAFF. The CDR3 DNA sequence: TGTGCCAGCAGCTTAGAGCAGGGACTTAGCACTGAAGCTTTCTTT.

This clonotype was detected ten times or more. The chain employs TRBV7-2 and TRBJ1-1; TRBD1 matches 7 bases. Germline CDR1 reads SGHTA; CDR2 reads FQGNSA. V gave up 6 bases and J gave up 2 bases; unmatched junction bases: 6. The CDR3 contains 14 residues. CDR3: CASRFRQGNTEAFF. CDR3 in DNA: TGTGCCAGCAGATTTCGACAGGGTAACACTGAAGCTTTCTTT.

This clonotype was counted a few times. The CDR3 protein is CASSYWPVPSYEQYF. In DNA form, the CDR3 reads TGTGCCAGCAGTTACTGGCCAGTACCTAGCTACGAGCAGTACTTC. This chain joins TRBV6-6 and TRBJ2-7; D is uncertain. The CDR3 contains 15 residues. Trimming removed 1 base from V and 3 bases from J, with 13 bases in between. Per germline, CDR1 MNHNY and CDR2 SVGAGI (reference sequence).

This clonotype occurred many times. The V call is TRBV7-6, the J call TRBJ2-7; D tentatively fits TRBD1 or TRBD2 (5 bases each). The CDR3 is 16 residues long. Germline V gene lookup returns CDR1 SGHVS and CDR2 FNYEAQ. Trimming stripped 5 bases from V and 1 base from J, with 18 bases between. CDR3 DNA sequence: TGTGCCAGCAGCCGCAGCCTCGGGACGGATTCCTACGAGCAGTACTTC. Protein: CASSRSLGTDSYEQYF.

This clonotype was detected a few times. The V gene is TRBV14, the J gene TRBJ2-7, with D maybe TRBD1 (5 bases). V was pared by 1 base and J by 2 bases, with 18 bases between. Germline loops: CDR1 SGHDN, CDR2 FVKESK. The CDR3 loop spans 17 amino acids. The DNA of the CDR3 is TGTGCCAGCAGCCAAGGGTGGGGCAATCCGAGTACCTACGAGCAGTACTTC. Translation gives CASSQGWGNPSTYEQYF.

J is TRBJ1-3 and V is TRBV3-1; D unclear. Trimming removed 5 bases from V and 0 bases from J, with 5 bases in between. The CDR3 loop spans 13 amino acids. In germline, CDR1 is LGHDT, CDR2 YNNKEL (reference sequence). The CDR3 DNA reads TGTGCCAGCAGCGCCAACTCTGGAAACACCATATATTTT. Translation: CASSANSGNTIYF.

The sample holds a few counts of this clonotype. The chain uses TRBV2 and TRBJ1-6; 7 bases agree with TRBD1. CDR3 size: 14 residues. The trim removed 6 bases at V and 5 bases at J, leaving 4 bases unmatched. Germline values: CDR1 SNHLY, CDR2 FYNNEI. Here the CDR3 DNA reads TGTGCCAGCAGCTTTGACAGGGATAATTCACCCCTCCACTTT. It specifies CASSFDRDNSPLHF.

The chain is built from TRBV20-1 and TRBJ1-3; D is possibly TRBD1 (6 bases). V lost 2 bases, J lost 8 bases, and 13 bases lay in between. The CDR3 length is 13 residues. The germline V gene encodes CDR1 DFQATT and CDR2 SNEGSKA (reference sequence). The CDR3 sequence is CSARPLGGDTIYF. CDR3 sequence (DNA): TGCAGTGCTAGACCTCTAGGGGGTGACACCATATATTTT.

This clonotype has a handful of counts. This chain links TRBV4-3 with TRBJ2-1; D gene uncertain. The CDR3 sequence is 13 residues long. Germline V gene lookup returns CDR1 LGHNA and CDR2 YSLEER. Trimming cost V 0 bases and J 5 bases, with 5 bases left between them. Here the CDR3 reads CASSQDSNNEQFF. The CDR3 DNA sequence: TGCGCCAGCAGCCAAGATTCCAACAATGAGCAGTTCTTC.

The chain uses TRBV4-2 and TRBJ2-2; D is uncertain. This CDR3 spans 15 amino acids. Trimming left V 6 bases short and J 3 bases short, with 14 bases between. Germline-derived CDR1 and CDR2 are LGHNA and YNFKEQ. In DNA form, the CDR3 reads TGTGCCAGCAGATCGACGACCGGCCACACCGGGGAGCTGTTTTTT. Translating gives CASRSTTGHTGELFF.

This clonotype was seen ten or more times. This sequence joins TRBV7-9 and TRBJ1-1; D gene uncertain. This CDR3 is 13 amino acids long. From germline, CDR1 is SEHNR and CDR2 FQNEAQ (reference sequence). V lost 2 bases to trimming and J lost 4 bases, with 8 bases between them. CDR3 sequence reads: CASSLKGITEAFF. CDR3 coding DNA: TGTGCCAGCAGCTTAAAAGGGATCACTGAAGCTTTCTTT.

This clonotype was seen a few times. This chain joins TRBV2 and TRBJ1-2; the match to TRBD1 covers 7 bases. CDR1 SNHLY and CDR2 FYNNEI come from the germline V gene. The CDR3 has 15 amino acids. The V and J ends lost 6 bases and 4 bases, in that order; junction bases with no gene match: 11. DNA of the CDR3: TGTGCCAGCAGGAGCATAAGACAGGGTGGCTATGGCTACACCTTC. This sequence encodes CASRSIRQGGYGYTF.

This clonotype was counted only a few times. The chain couples TRBV28 to TRBJ2-7; perhaps TRBD1 as D (6 bases). CDR1 and CDR2 (germline): MDHEN, SYDVKM. Trimming pared 3 bases from V and 1 base from J, leaving 19 bases between. The CDR3 is 17 residues long. CDR3 sequence: CASSLTDSRGQSYEQYF. The CDR3 bases are TGTGCCAGCAGTTTGACCGACAGCAGGGGTCAATCCTACGAGCAGTACTTC.

V and J are TRBV12-3 or TRBV12-4 and TRBJ1-5; D is unclear. V lost 7 bases to trimming and J lost 6 bases, with 13 bases between them. CDR3 length equals 13 residues. The CDR3 DNA reads TGTGCCAGCACCTGGGGTGGGGTTCAGCCCCAGCATTTT. The encoded protein is CASTWGGVQPQHF.

This clonotype was seen ten or more times. This chain uses TRBV12-3 or TRBV12-4 with TRBJ1-1; possibly TRBD1 for D (6 bases). CDR3 length equals 15 residues. Deletions cut 6 bases from V and 0 bases from J, with 14 bases between. The CDR3 protein is CASRGTWGLNTEAFF. The CDR3 DNA reads as TGTGCCAGCAGGGGAACGTGGGGGCTGAACACTGAAGCTTTCTTT.

The chain has TRBV10-3 and TRBJ1-2; 9 bases align to TRBD1. The trim removed 10 bases at V and 7 bases at J, leaving 13 bases unmatched. Germline assignment: CDR1 ENHRY and CDR2 SYGVKD. CDR3 length: 14 residues. The CDR3 nucleotides read TGTGCCACCGCTCCGGGACAGGGTTTTGGTGGCTACACCTTC. As protein: CATAPGQGFGGYTF.

This clonotype was seen at least ten times. This chain joins TRBV7-2 and TRBJ2-2; no firm D call. Germline V CDR1 and CDR2: SGHTA, FQGNSA. The CDR3 length is 17 residues. V shed 3 bases and J shed 0 bases, with 14 bases lying between them. Written as DNA, the CDR3 is TGTGCCAGCAGCTTCTATTTCGAGGCGACGAACACCGGGGAGCTGTTTTTT. Residues: CASSFYFEATNTGELFF.

As for this clonotype: This may come from a read error, since a much larger clone is one base off. V and J are TRBV6-2 or TRBV6-3 and TRBJ2-1, with TRBD2 identical over 8 bases. The CDR3 runs to 16 residues. Germline-derived CDR1 and CDR2 are MNHEY and SVGEGT. V was clipped by 1 base and J by 10 bases; unmatched bases: 12. Here the CDR3 reads CASSYFSGTGRREQFF. For the CDR3, the DNA is TGTGCCAGCAGTTACTTTAGCGGGACCGGCCGGAGAGAGCAGTTCTTC.

A few counts support this clonotype. V is TRBV4-2 and J is TRBJ1-5; no clear D. This CDR3 is built from 11 residues. Germline CDR1 is LGHNA and CDR2 is YNFKEQ. V was clipped by 3 bases and J by 6 bases, with 3 bases between them. The CDR3 region is CASSHTQPQHF. The CDR3 DNA reads as TGTGCCAGCAGCCACACTCAGCCCCAGCATTTT.